Following are 21 T cell receptor beta chains from one sample sequenced in a study of cytomegalovirus exposure and HLA in healthy donors (dated by TCRdb to about 2017). Library preparation used the immunoSEQ multiplex PCR assay. In its TCRdb copy, this immuneACCESS table keeps in-frame sequences only and misses some clones. Where compared with another copy, unresolved V genes explain less than half of these, and the others have no known cause. The sample table shows some 85,000 clones, and 96% are seen once. The ten largest clones add up to approximately 1.2% of the sample. Sequencing was carried out using PBMCs. The receptors stem from a woman under 30 in good health and CMV-seronegative.

This chain uses TRBV6-6 with TRBJ2-5; 8 nucleotides agree with TRBD1. J lost 3 bases, V lost 5 bases, and 8 bases had no gene match. Germline loops: CDR1 MNHNY, CDR2 SVGAGI (reference sequence). CDR3 length: 15 residues. The CDR3 sequence: CASSGQGTGEETQYF. CDR3 coding DNA: TGTGCCAGCAGTGGCCAAGGGACAGGAGAAGAGACCCAGTACTTC.

This sequence joins TRBV5-1 and TRBJ2-5, with D hard to call. Germline V gives CDR1 SGHRS, CDR2 YFSETQ. Trimming pared 2 bases from V and 1 base from J, leaving 9 bases between. The CDR3 is 14 amino acids. In nucleotides, the CDR3 is TGCGCCAGCAGCTTCGCGCCTGCCCAAGAGACCCAGTACTTC. As protein: CASSFAPAQETQYF.

This chain links TRBV12-5 with TRBJ2-7; D unresolved. Germline-derived CDR1 and CDR2 are LGHNT and FRNRAP. V lost 8 bases and J 2 bases, leaving 16 bases between the germline ends. The CDR3 loop spans 14 amino acids. The DNA of the CDR3 is TGTGCTAGTACATCCCCAGAAAACCCCTACGAGCAGTACTTC. Residues: CASTSPENPYEQYF.

V is TRBV5-1 and J is TRBJ1-2; tentatively, D is TRBD1 (6 bases). Germline CDR1 SGHRS, CDR2 YFSETQ. The CDR3 contains 13 residues. V was trimmed by 4 bases and J by 6 bases, leaving 13 bases between them. CDR3: CASSPQGNDGYTF. The CDR3 DNA reads TGCGCCAGCAGCCCACAGGGTAATGATGGCTACACCTTC.

The genes are TRBV7-9 and TRBJ2-1; a weak D match, TRBD2 (5 bases). The V end was cut by 5 bases, the J end by 4 bases, with 9 bases between. Germline values: CDR1 SEHNR, CDR2 FQNEAQ (reference sequence). This CDR3 comprises 13 residues. CDR3 loop: CASSRPGYNEQFF. Here the CDR3 DNA reads TGTGCCAGCAGCCGACCGGGATACAATGAGCAGTTCTTC.

The gene calls are TRBV10-2 and TRBJ2-7; TRBD2 agrees at 8 bases. The V and J ends lost 5 bases and 2 bases, in that order; junction bases with no gene match: 11. The CDR3 loop spans 16 amino acids. Germline lookup yields CDR1 WSHSY and CDR2 SAAADI. In DNA, the CDR3 is TGCGCCAGCAGTTCCTCGTCCGGGAGGGCCACCTACGAGCAGTACTTC. Amino acid sequence: CASSSSSGRATYEQYF.

V usage is TRBV15 and J usage is TRBJ1-1; 9 nucleotides line up with TRBD1. The germline CDR1 and CDR2 sequences are LNHNV and YYDKDF (reference sequence). After removal of 6 bases from V and 10 bases from J, the junction contained 6 bases not matched to a gene. This CDR3 spans 12 amino acids. For the CDR3, the DNA is TGTGCCACCAGGGGGGACAGGGTAGTAGCTTTCTTT. Translating it yields CATRGDRVVAFF. The full variable domain, in which reference TRBV15 and TRBJ1-1 provide the parts outside the CDR3, is DAMVIQNPRYQVTQFGKPVTLSCSQTLNHNVMYWYQQKSSQAPKLLFHYYDKDFNNEADTPDNFQSRRPNTSFCFLDIRSPGLGDTAMYLCATRGDRVVAFFGQGTRLTVV.

This chain uses TRBV7-2 with TRBJ2-1; 7 bases map to TRBD2. Looked up from germline, CDR1 is SGHTA and CDR2 is FQGNSA. V lost 1 base to trimming and J lost 0 bases; unmatched junction nucleotides: 12. The CDR3 is 19 residues long. CDR3 sequence reads: CASSLVPRTSVSSYNEQFF. CDR3 sequence (DNA): TGTGCCAGCAGCTTAGTCCCTCGAACTAGCGTGAGCTCCTACAATGAGCAGTTCTTC.

This chain links TRBV2 with TRBJ2-7; 8 bases fit TRBD1. Germline V gene data show CDR1 as SNHLY and CDR2 as FYNNEI. The CDR3 totals 17 residues. The J segment lost 1 base and the V segment lost 2 bases, leaving 10 bases of the junction unmatched. For the CDR3, the DNA is TGTGCCAGCAGTGAATGGACAGGGTCCGATTGGTCCTACGAGCAGTACTTC. This gives the protein CASSEWTGSDWSYEQYF.

This chain joins TRBV15 and TRBJ2-2; TRBD2 is a possible D gene (6 bases). CDR3 size: 18 residues. The V end was cut by 5 bases, the J end by 0 bases, with 19 bases between. Germline CDR1 and CDR2: LNHNV and YYDKDF (reference sequence). The chain's CDR3 is CATSASHGWGANTGELFF. As DNA, the CDR3 is TGTGCCACCAGCGCTTCTCACGGGTGGGGGGCGAACACCGGGGAGCTGTTTTTT.

The chain recombines TRBV18 with TRBJ2-5, with TRBD1 identical over 9 bases. V lost 8 bases and J lost 3; bases outside the gene matches: 4. The germline V gene has CDR1 KGHSH and CDR2 LQKENI. The CDR3 runs 13 residues. In nucleotides, the CDR3 is TGTGCCAGCCGAGGACAGGGGAAAGAGACCCAGTACTTC. Translated, it gives CASRGQGKETQYF.

The chain links TRBV27 to TRBJ1-5; D possibly corresponds to TRBD1 (6 bases). V was pared by 0 bases and J by 4 bases, with 10 bases between. The CDR3 runs to 15 residues. Germline CDR1 and CDR2: MNHEY and SMNVEV (reference sequence). DNA of the CDR3: TGTGCCAGCAGTTTATCCCTCACAGGGAATCAGCCCCAGCATTTT. Its protein product is CASSLSLTGNQPQHF.

J is TRBJ2-3 and V is TRBV2, with 11 positions matching TRBD2. This CDR3 contains 17 residues. The junction had 13 bases not matched to a gene; V was cut back by 10 bases and J by 1 base. Germline V CDR1 and CDR2: SNHLY, FYNNEI. The CDR3 bases are TGTGCCAAACGCGTATACCTGACTAGCGGGGGCACAGATACGCAGTATTTT. This codes for CAKRVYLTSGGTDTQYF.

The V gene is TRBV19, the J gene TRBJ2-3; 9 bases line up with TRBD2. Germline trimming cut 5 bases from V and 2 bases from J; bases unmatched to any gene: 5. Germline CDR1 is LNHDA and CDR2 is SQIVND (reference sequence). The CDR3 totals 15 residues. The CDR3 region has the DNA TGTGCCAGTAGTTCCATAGCGGGAGTCACAGATACGCAGTATTTT. Protein product: CASSSIAGVTDTQYF. Supplemented by reference TRBV19 and TRBJ2-3, the full variable domain reads DGGITQSPKYLFRKEGQNVTLSCEQNLNHDAMYWYRQDPGQGLRLIYYSQIVNDFQKGDIAEGYSVSREKKESFPLTVTSAQKNPTAFYLCASSSIAGVTDTQYFGPGTRLTVL.

This chain uses TRBV6-1 with TRBJ1-5, with D perhaps matching TRBD1 (5 bases). V was shortened by 1 base and J by 4 bases, with 17 bases between the two germline ends. The CDR3 consists of 17 residues. Germline CDR1 and CDR2: MNHNS and SASEGT. CDR3 loop: CASSEGTWGGLNQPQHF. The CDR3 nucleotides read TGTGCCAGCAGTGAAGGGACGTGGGGGGGGTTAAATCAGCCCCAGCATTTT.

The V call is TRBV27, the J call TRBJ1-2; tentatively, D is TRBD1 (5 bases). V lost 10 bases and J lost 10, with 25 bases in between. Germline CDR1 reads MNHEY; CDR2 reads SMNVEV (reference sequence). The CDR3 has 14 amino acids. The CDR3 sequence is CATLGLDVPGDYTF. For the CDR3, the DNA is TGTGCCACCCTAGGGCTGGACGTGCCGGGGGACTACACCTTC.

The CDR3 sequence: CASSPRRQQSTGELFF. CDR3 bases: TGTGCCAGCAGCCCCCGCCGACAGCAGAGCACCGGGGAGCTGTTTTTT. This chain uses TRBV11-2 with TRBJ2-2, with D perhaps TRBD1 (5 bases). The V end lost 5 bases, the J end lost 4 bases, and 17 bases lay between the germline ends. The CDR3 has 16 residues. The germline V gene has CDR1 SGHAT and CDR2 FQNNGV. Drawing the rest from reference TRBV11-2 and TRBJ2-2, the complete variable domain is EAGVAQSPRYKIIEKRQSVAFWCNPISGHATLYWYQQILGQGPKLLIQFQNNGVVDDSQLPKDRFSAERLKGVDSTLKIQPAKLEDSAVYLCASSPRRQQSTGELFFGEGSRLTVL.

The chain joins TRBV27 to TRBJ1-5; the D is unclear. The CDR3 length is 13 residues. CDR1 and CDR2 from the germline V gene are MNHEY and SMNVEV (reference sequence). Trimming left V 6 bases short and J 3 bases short, with 9 bases between. CDR3 DNA: TGTGCCAGCAGCCTTGGGCCCAATCAGCCCCAGCATTTT. Its protein product is CASSLGPNQPQHF.

V gene TRBV2 combines with J gene TRBJ2-6; no firm D call. V was shortened by 1 base and J by 4 bases, with 5 bases between the two germline ends. This CDR3 has 14 residues. Germline-derived CDR1 and CDR2 are SNHLY and FYNNEI. In nucleotides, the CDR3 is TGTGCCAGCAGTGAAGGGGCCGGGGCCAACGTCCTGACTTTC. Translation gives CASSEGAGANVLTF.

This chain's CDR3 is CSAAKMSSYNEQFF. The DNA of the CDR3 is TGCAGCGCCGCAAAGATGAGCTCCTACAATGAGCAGTTCTTC. The chain couples TRBV29-1 to TRBJ2-1; D not resolved. CDR3 size: 14 residues. V lost 7 bases and J lost 0, with 13 bases in between. Germline V CDR1 and CDR2: SQVTM, ANQGSEA.

The chain employs TRBV30 and TRBJ1-1, with D maybe TRBD1 (6 bases). This CDR3 has 13 amino acids. The germline CDR1 and CDR2 sequences are GTSNPN and SVGIG (reference sequence). Deletions cut 0 bases from V and 3 bases from J, with 8 bases between. The CDR3 loop is CAWSVRTDTEAFF. CDR3 in DNA: TGTGCCTGGAGTGTCAGGACAGACACTGAAGCTTTCTTT.